What follows describes a single TCR beta chain. Its antigen is as yet unknown. This sample is part of a study of Ad26.COV2.S vaccination and SARS-CoV-2 variants. Broader study findings: Vaccine and placebo recipients had comparable breadth of non-spike TCRs.

CDR1 is SGHRS and CDR2 is YFSETQ in the germline V gene. The CDR3 is made up of 13 amino acids. V lost 5 bases to trimming and J lost 3 bases; unmatched junction nucleotides: 4. Libraries were prepared by immunoSEQ multiplex PCR; TCRdb keeps only in-frame clonotypes and omits some of them. The profile covers over 250,000 clones, with over 75% appearing a single time and about 3.5% taken by the ten largest. Treatment indicated: roughly 19 received Ad26.COV2.S at low or high dose, single or two shots; several received placebo; per-sample allocation not given. Samples were taken on day 63 after the first vaccine or placebo injection.

The material was peripheral blood, obtained in a trial of Ad26.COV2.S vaccine versus placebo. The chain recombines TRBV5-1 with TRBJ2-7; 8 bases are a match to TRBD1. The sequence was collected from a person between 18 and 65 years old who received the Ad26.COV2.S COVID-19 vaccine or a placebo. CDR3 sequence reads: CASRGTGRYEQYF. The DNA of the CDR3 is TGCGCCAGCAGGGGGACAGGACGCTACGAGCAGTACTTC.